The clone carrying this T cell receptor (beta chain) was seen more than once but under ten times. The data derive from a study of response to subunit inactivated influenza vaccine. The CDR3 sequence is 16 residues long. The V gene lost 1 base and the J gene lost 4 bases, with 17 bases spanning the gap. Per germline, CDR1 LGHNA and CDR2 YSLEER. TCRdb redid the calling of the RT-PCR reads with MiXCR, one entry per CDR3 protein. The data contain some 540,000 distinct CDR3 sequences, 20% to 25% of them seen just once; the ten biggest clones take up under 3.5%. These same records also appear under a second study, on T cells expressing NK-cell markers. In that study: 5'RACE template switching with UMIs produced the TCR beta cDNA. The use of an anti-gamma-delta TCR antibody, which was added in several experiments, restricted sorting to T cells expressing alpha-beta TCR.

Sequenced here: CD4+ T cells sorted from PBMCs, sampled roughly 12 days after vaccination. The TCR sequence derives from a man aged 45-65 years who received an inactivated influenza vaccine. V is TRBV4-3 and J is TRBJ2-7; D tentatively reads TRBD1 or TRBD2 (5 bases each). CDR3 sequence reads: CASSQASGTGSYEQYF. CDR3 bases: TGCGCCAGCAGCCAAGCGAGCGGAACAGGTTCATACGAGCAGTACTTC.